The clone carrying this TCR beta chain was counted only a few times. Antigen: not known. This record comes from a study of blood T cells in healthy people across ages. Overall study results and limits: A strong correlation was seen between TCR beta diversity and naive T cell percentage.

Unmatched junction bases numbered 10, after V lost 5 bases and J lost 10 bases. Germline CDR1 and CDR2: SGHVS and FQNEAQ. The CDR3 has 14 residues. Primers used in a second PCR of about 7 to 12 cycles were a sample-barcoded 5' primer and a J-beta primer mix. Every sample produced at least 3 million CDR3-containing paired-end reads. MiXCR, run by TCRdb on the 5' RACE reads, gives a single entry per CDR3 protein. The repertoire holds roughly 800,000 distinct CDR3 sequences, with roughly 34% as singletons. The V gene is TRBV7-8, the J gene TRBJ2-1; 8 nucleotides agree with TRBD1. This receptor was taken from a man aged 18 to 35 in good health. What was sequenced was blood. As DNA, the CDR3 is TGTGCCAGCAGCCCCTATCAGGGGGCGCGGGAGCAGTTCTTC. Protein sequence: CASSPYQGAREQFF. The full variable domain, with the rest looked up from reference TRBV7-8 and TRBJ2-1, is GAGVSQSPRYKVAKRGQDVALRCDPISGHVSLFWYQQALGQGPEFLTYFQNEAQLDKSGLPSDRFFAERPEGSVSTLKIQRTQQEDSAVYLCASSPYQGAREQFFGPGTRLTVL.